The T cell receptor beta chain under discussion was sequenced for a study of CD8+ T cells in alopecia areata. At the level of the study: Treated patients swallowed 5 to 10 mg of oral tofacitinib twice daily. Patients remained on tofacitinib for 6 to 18 months and then went 6 months without it. Study outcomes and limitations: Scalp specimens additionally yield sequences from normal skin's resident alphabeta T cells.

A word on this clone: Antigen unknown.

As part of sample collection, lesional scalp punch biopsies and peripheral blood were taken from alopecia areata patients. Per germline, CDR1 MNHEY and CDR2 SVGAGI. The CDR3 has 12 amino acids. V was cut by 10 bases and J by 0 bases, with 10 bases left in between. TCR sequencing used cDNA made by reverse transcription of extracted RNA. Libraries were prepared by immunoSEQ multiplex PCR; TCRdb keeps only in-frame clonotypes and omits some of them. The sample carries under 300,000 clones, 67% recorded once. This chain joins TRBV6-5 and TRBJ2-7; D possibly corresponds to TRBD1 (5 bases). The TCR sequence derives from a human donor with alopecia areata. Sequenced material: CD4+ T cells sorted from blood, taken at week 0. CDR3 nucleotide sequence: TGTGCCACCATAGACAGCTCCTACGAGCAGTACTTC. This encodes CATIDSSYEQYF.